This T cell receptor beta chain was sequenced in a study of PD-1 blockade in classical Hodgkin lymphoma. Every patient relapsed after autologous stem cell transplantation, and brentuximab vedotin exposure varied. CDR1 is SGHAT and CDR2 is FQNNGV in the germline V gene. Deletions cut 3 bases from V and 9 bases from J, with 15 bases between. This CDR3 is 14 amino acids long. TCRdb keeps only in-frame clones here, not all; method: immunoSEQ multiplex PCR. The table shows around 35,000 clones, with around 90% occurring only once. The sample was peripheral blood mononuclear cells (PBMCs), taken before the second cycle of nivolumab. This chain connects TRBV11-2 to TRBJ2-1; TRBD1 might be the D (6 bases). This TCR came from a human donor with classical Hodgkin lymphoma. The CDR3 here is CASSFTGYSSEQFF. The CDR3 bases are TGTGCCAGCAGCTTTACAGGGTACTCAAGTGAGCAGTTCTTC.